This T cell receptor (beta chain) was obtained from a study of identifying expanded T cells in peripheral blood. This clone has just one count. What it recognizes is unknown. Study observations and caveats: Roughly 1.1 clones differed between technical replicates, versus approximately 17 and 20 over time.

Sequencing was performed with immunoSEQ multiplex PCR; in TCRdb, only in-frame clones are kept and a portion is missing. Seen here are 75,000 to 90,000 clones, roughly 81% observed once, and the top ten hold 18%. Germline CDR1 reads MGHDK; CDR2 reads SYGVNS. The length of the CDR3 is 18 residues. V lost 3 bases to trimming and J lost 5 bases, with 20 bases between them. The sample comprised blood. This clonotype was obtained from a person between 18 and 75 years old in good health. The V call is TRBV25-1, the J call TRBJ2-6; a weak D match, TRBD1 (5 bases). This CDR3 is CASSDTSTGQSRANVLTF. As DNA, the CDR3 is TGTGCCAGCAGTGACACATCAACTGGACAAAGTCGGGCCAACGTCCTGACTTTC.